This T cell receptor beta chain derives from a study of blood T cells in healthy people across ages (dated by TCRdb to about 2015). Turning to the overall study: Template switching captured roughly one uniquely barcoded TCR beta cDNA molecule per two T cells in model experiments. To avoid experimental bias, donors of different ages were distributed randomly across sequencing lanes. Age-related changes in TCR beta repertoire diversity were measured in the study by deep sequencing normalized with unique cDNA molecular identifiers. Four age groups were formed from the donors: young (average 16 years), middle-aged (around 40), aged (around 62) and long-lived (about 75). For two donors (one aged 18 to 30 and one aged 80 or older), the study analyzed two additional independent replicas of 1 million unique cDNA reads from the same blood draw.

Donors were a few dozen systemically healthy Caucasian individuals from Russia aged roughly 6 to 90 years. Each donor gave 8 to 10 milliliters of peripheral blood, collected into EDTA-treated Vacutainer tubes. PBMCs were isolated by Ficoll-Paque density-gradient centrifugation, with at least 6 million obtained per sample. Trizol reagent was used to extract total RNA from the PBMCs, yielding at least 5.5 micrograms per sample. The percentages of naive CD45RAhigh/CD27high T cells were determined by flow cytometry on a PBMC aliquot from every donor. What the study reported, not specific to this receptor: Conclusive comparison of naive and antigen-experienced compartments was prevented by the profiling of bulk unsorted PBMCs. Observed TCR beta diversity correlated strongly with the percentage of naive T cells measured by flow cytometry. Estimates of total diversity from one million sequenced T cells were regarded as lower bounds and underestimates. Because the CMV infection status of the donors was unknown, age-related changes in expanded clonotypes may potentially have been confounded. Compared with the aged group, more naive CD4+ T cells, fewer expanded clones and increased TCR diversity were shown by the long-lived group, suggesting age selection. Observed TCR beta diversity per million T cells fell roughly linearly with age, and a significant reduction was already apparent by age approximately 40.

Spanning cysteine to phenylalanine, the CDR3 consists of 15 amino acids. The retained sequence is limited to the CDR3, 45 bases, with the frame set at the first base. The germline V and J ends show losses of 6 bases and 6 bases respectively, and no gene match explains 11 bases of the junction. The germline V gene encodes CDR1 MNHEY and CDR2 SVGEGT. The method behind the library was 5' RACE. TCRdb lists the instrument as Illumina HiSeq 2500. The second PCR ran for about 7 to 11 cycles and used a J-beta primer mix along with a sample-barcoded 5' primer. Each TCR beta cDNA molecule received a unique molecular identifier from a template-switch 5' adaptor carrying 12 random nucleotides. Each sample yielded at least 2.5 million CDR3-containing paired-end reads. All of the RNA was converted into first-strand cDNA using the Mint cDNA synthesis kit, with a TRBC-specific oligonucleotide serving as the primer. Following uracil-DNA glycosylase treatment, all cDNA underwent a first 18-cycle PCR with the universal primers M1SS and BC2_uni_R. The study's own analysis went as follows. For normalization, 1 million high-quality reads, each with a distinct molecular identifier, were randomly selected from each sample. Instead of being binned into consensus sequences, reads with shared molecular identifiers were discarded. CDR3 identification, clonotype clustering and error correction used MiTCR with a Q25 quality threshold and the strictest error-elimination algorithm. A nonparametric unseen species model using Euler transformation provided a lower-bound estimate of total TCR beta diversity. The public reads were reanalyzed by TCRdb: fastp trimming at Q25, MiXCR alignment, in-frame beta chains only. CDR3 protein sequences are deduplicated, and each keeps its most common genes and DNA. None of the V and J calls come from the authors' own analysis; TCRdb made them. This sample is represented by about 1,800,000 distinct CDR3 sequences; roughly 30% of them were singletons. The ten largest clonotypes hold 7.7% of the sample.

Regarding this clonotype: No antigen is known for it. No qualities accompany the bases; no much larger clone lies one base away.

The material sequenced was blood. The V and J genes are TRBV6-2 or TRBV6-3 and TRBJ1-5, with 7 bases in between that match TRBD1. The receptor comes from a woman aged 25 to 39 in good health. CDR3 loop: CASSSRQGSFQPQHF. The nucleotide sequence is TGTGCCAGCAGCTCAAGACAGGGCAGTTTTCAGCCCCAGCATTTT.